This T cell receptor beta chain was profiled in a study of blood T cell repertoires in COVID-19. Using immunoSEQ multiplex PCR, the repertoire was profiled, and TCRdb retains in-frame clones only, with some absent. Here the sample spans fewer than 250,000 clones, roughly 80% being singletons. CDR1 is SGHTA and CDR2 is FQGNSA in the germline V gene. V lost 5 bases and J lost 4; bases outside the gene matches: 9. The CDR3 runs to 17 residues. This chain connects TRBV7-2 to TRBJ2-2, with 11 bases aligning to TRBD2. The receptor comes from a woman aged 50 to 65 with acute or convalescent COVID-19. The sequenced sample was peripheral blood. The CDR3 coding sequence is TGTGCCAGCAGCCCGCTTGTGCTAGCGGGAGGCACCGGGGAGCTGTTTTTT. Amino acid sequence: CASSPLVLAGGTGELFF.